These T cell receptor beta chains were read from a single sample in a study of blood T cell repertoires in COVID-19. TCRdb's copy holds only in-frame clones and misses some; the assay was immunoSEQ multiplex PCR. The repertoire includes hundreds of thousands of clones, approximately 80% of them detected once, and 27% sits in the top ten. The source material was peripheral blood. The receptors here all came from a man aged 35 to 55 with acute or convalescent COVID-19. The CDR3 runs from the conserved cysteine through the conserved F or W. A D gene is named only where the DNA matches it firmly. Not all rows give a size; the values are once, few, many and, for expanded clones, a class.

d_call	v_call	clone_size	j_call	cdr3_nt	cdr3_aa
NA	TRBV19	NA	TRBJ1-2	TGTGCCAGTAGTACCTCCAGGGAAGTGAGCTACACCTTC	CASSTSREVSYTF
NA	TRBV27	NA	TRBJ1-1	TGTGCCAGCAGTTTCCGGACAGACACTGAAGCTTTCTTT	CASSFRTDTEAFF
NA	TRBV9	once	TRBJ2-7	TGTGCCAGCAGCGTATACAGCTCCACCTACGAGCAGTACTTC	CASSVYSSTYEQYF
NA	TRBV28	NA	TRBJ1-1	TGTGCCAGCAGCAATAGAGCGAACACTGAAGCTTTCTTT	CASSNRANTEAFF
NA	TRBV29-1	few	TRBJ2-7	TGCAGCGTTGTGGGACTCATGGGGAACCCCTACGAGCAGTACTTC	CSVVGLMGNPYEQYF
NA	TRBV7-2	NA	TRBJ2-3	TGTGCCAGCCTTCGGCCCCTTCAGGGAGATACGCAGTATTTT	CASLRPLQGDTQYF
TRBD1	TRBV3-1/TRBV3-2	NA	TRBJ2-6	TGTGCCAGCAGCCTCGGGACAGGGGGTACTTCTGGGGCCAACGTCCTGACTTTC	CASSLGTGGTSGANVLTF
TRBD2	TRBV15	NA	TRBJ2-7	TGTGCCACCAGCAGAGCACAGGGACTAGCGAGTATTTACGAGCAGTACTTC	CATSRAQGLASIYEQYF
TRBD2	TRBV11-2	NA	TRBJ2-7	TGTGCCAGCAGCTTAGCGGGGGGGTCATCCTACGAGCAGTACTTC	CASSLAGGSSYEQYF
NA	TRBV7-6	few	TRBJ2-7	TGTGCCAGCAGCCGAACACAGGGATCCGAGCAGTACTTC	CASSRTQGSEQYF
TRBD2	TRBV5-1	NA	TRBJ2-3	TGCGCCAGCAGCTCTCTAGCGGGGGGCACAGATACGCAGTATTTT	CASSSLAGGTDTQYF
TRBD2	TRBV10-3	NA	TRBJ2-1	TGTGCCATCAGTGGGTCCGGGACTAGCGCGGTTGAGCAGTTCTTC	CAISGSGTSAVEQFF
TRBD1	TRBV5-1	NA	TRBJ2-2	TGCGCCAGCAGCTTACGACAGGGTCGGGCGAACACCGGGGAGCTGTTTTTT	CASSLRQGRANTGELFF
NA	TRBV19	few	TRBJ2-5	TGTGCCAGTAGTATGCGACACCGGGAGACCCAGTACTTC	CASSMRHRETQYF
TRBD1	TRBV6-4	NA	TRBJ2-5	TGTGCCAGCAGTTCTACCGGGACAGGGGGCTTGGAGACCCAGTACTTC	CASSSTGTGGLETQYF
NA	TRBV19	NA	TRBJ1-2	TGTGCCAGTAGTATAGGATCACAGCCGTATGGCTACACCTTC	CASSIGSQPYGYTF
NA	TRBV6-1	few	TRBJ1-5	TGTGCCAGCAGTGAAGGTCTTTATAGCAATCAGCCCCAGCATTTT	CASSEGLYSNQPQHF
TRBD2	TRBV4-1	NA	TRBJ2-3	TGCGTCAGCACCCGGGAGGGCCGAGGAGATACGCAGTATTTT	CVSTREGRGDTQYF
TRBD1	TRBV15	NA	TRBJ2-1	TGTGCCACCAGCAGAGACCCAGGGGGCTTAAATGAGCAGTTCTTC	CATSRDPGGLNEQFF
TRBD1	TRBV13	NA	TRBJ1-4	TGTGCCAGCAGCTCACGACAGGGGAATAATGAAAAACTGTTTTTT	CASSSRQGNNEKLFF